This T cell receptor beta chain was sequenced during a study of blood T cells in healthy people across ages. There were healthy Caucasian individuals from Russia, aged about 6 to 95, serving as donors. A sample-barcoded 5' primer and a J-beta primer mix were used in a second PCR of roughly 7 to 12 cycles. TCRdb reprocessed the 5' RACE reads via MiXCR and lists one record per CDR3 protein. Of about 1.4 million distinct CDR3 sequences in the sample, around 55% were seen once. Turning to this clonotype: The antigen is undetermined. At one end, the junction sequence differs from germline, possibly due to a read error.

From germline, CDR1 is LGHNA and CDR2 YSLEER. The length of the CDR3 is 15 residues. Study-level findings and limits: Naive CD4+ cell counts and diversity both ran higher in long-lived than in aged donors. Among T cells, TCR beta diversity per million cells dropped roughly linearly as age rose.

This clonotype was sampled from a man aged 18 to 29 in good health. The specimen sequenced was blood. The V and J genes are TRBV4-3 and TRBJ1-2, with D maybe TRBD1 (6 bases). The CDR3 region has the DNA TGCGCCAGCAGTCAAGAGGGGGGGCGGGCCTATGGCTACACCTTC. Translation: CASSQEGGRAYGYTF.